The 27 T cell receptor beta chains presented below share a single source sample, sequenced in a study of post-analysis software for immune sequencing data. Notes on the study in general: Among four to six TRBV segments more frequent in patients than controls were TRBV5-6, TRBV5-1 and TRBV20-1.

Antigen specificity for these receptors is unknown. Unique molecular identifiers were carried by the TCR beta cDNA libraries. TCRdb redid the calling of the PCR reads with MiXCR, one entry per CDR3 protein. This table has 180,000 or so distinct CDR3 sequences, 25% to 30% appearing once. The sequenced sample consisted of blood. Receptors were obtained from a girl aged 2-17 years with multiple sclerosis.

Many counts were recorded for this clonotype. This chain joins TRBV9 and TRBJ2-5; D possibly corresponds to TRBD1 (6 bases). Trimming cost V 0 bases and J 1 base, with 10 bases left between them. Germline CDR1 and CDR2: SGDLS and YYNGEE. The CDR3 contains 15 residues. CDR3 sequence: CASSVEPGAQETQYF. CDR3 bases: TGTGCCAGCAGCGTAGAACCAGGGGCCCAAGAGACCCAGTACTTC. The variable domain in full, completed from reference TRBV9 and TRBJ2-5, reads DSGVTQTPKHLITATGQRVTLRCSPRSGDLSVYWYQQSLDQGLQFLIQYYNGEERAKGNILERFSAQQFPDLHSELNLSSLELGDSALYFCASSVEPGAQETQYFGPGTRLLVL.

The chain combines TRBV7-9 with TRBJ1-5; tentatively, D is TRBD1 (6 bases). The CDR3 runs 13 residues. Germline V gene sequence: CDR1 SEHNR, CDR2 FQNEAQ (reference sequence). V lost 5 bases and J lost 6, with 11 bases in between. The CDR3 sequence is CASSDTGIQPQHF. Here the CDR3 DNA reads TGTGCCAGCAGCGACACAGGGATTCAGCCCCAGCATTTT.

This clonotype occurred many times. This sequence joins TRBV20-1 and TRBJ1-2; TRBD1 might be the D (6 bases). Germline V CDR1 and CDR2: DFQATT, SNEGSKA (reference sequence). V lost 5 bases and J 6 bases, leaving 16 bases between the germline ends. The CDR3 loop spans 13 amino acids. The CDR3 nucleotides read TGCAGTGCTCCCCCCCCCGGGACAAATGGCTACACCTTC. Translation gives CSAPPPGTNGYTF.

This clonotype came up many times. This chain links TRBV5-1 with TRBJ2-5; D may match TRBD1 or TRBD2 (5 bases each). CDR1 is SGHRS and CDR2 is YFSETQ in the germline V gene. V was shortened by 0 bases and J by 5 bases, with 14 bases between the two germline ends. This CDR3 has 15 residues. CDR3 loop: CASSLVGAHGETQYF. For the CDR3, the DNA is TGCGCCAGCAGCTTGGTCGGGGCCCACGGGGAGACCCAGTACTTC.

The chain links TRBV5-1 to TRBJ2-5; a weak D match, TRBD2 (6 bases). Per germline, CDR1 SGHRS and CDR2 YFSETQ. V lost 3 bases and J lost 3, with 12 bases in between. The CDR3 sequence is 14 residues long. The CDR3 bases are TGCGCCAGCAGCTGGGGGACTCCTAAAGAGACCCAGTACTTC. Translation gives CASSWGTPKETQYF. Full variable domain (missing parts from reference TRBV5-1 and TRBJ2-5): KAGVTQTPRYLIKTRGQQVTLSCSPISGHRSVSWYQQTPGQGLQFLFEYFSETQRNKGNFPGRFSGRQFSNSRSEMNVSTLELGDSALYLCASSWGTPKETQYFGPGTRLLVL.

V usage is TRBV3-1 and J usage is TRBJ2-7; D gene unclear. Per germline, CDR1 LGHDT and CDR2 YNNKEL (reference sequence). The CDR3 spans 16 residues. Trimming removed 6 bases from V and 0 bases from J, with 18 bases in between. CDR3: CASSPLTSTFSYEQYF. CDR3 coding DNA: TGTGCCAGCAGTCCCTTGACTTCAACTTTCTCCTACGAGCAGTACTTC.

A few counts support this clonotype. The V and J genes are TRBV7-9 and TRBJ2-7; possible D gene TRBD1, 5 bases. CDR3 length: 15 residues. V was shortened by 4 bases and J by 5 bases, with 18 bases between the two germline ends. Per the germline V gene, CDR1 is SEHNR and CDR2 is FQNEAQ (reference sequence). The CDR3 DNA reads as TGTGCCAGCAGCTCCATCATTGGGGCATCTAACGAGCAGTACTTC. Its protein product is CASSSIIGASNEQYF.

This clonotype was counted between two and nine times. The chain carries TRBV7-9 and TRBJ2-5, with TRBD1 matching over 7 bases. The CDR3 extends over 14 amino acids. CDR1 SEHNR and CDR2 FQNEAQ come from the germline V gene (reference sequence). The junction had 7 bases not matched to a gene; V was cut back by 5 bases and J by 4 bases. The CDR3 protein is CASSPQGNGETQYF. The CDR3 DNA follows: TGTGCCAGCAGCCCACAGGGGAATGGAGAGACCCAGTACTTC.

This clonotype occurred a few times. The chain couples TRBV3-1 to TRBJ1-1; the match to TRBD1 covers 9 bases. After removal of 3 bases from V and 7 bases from J, the junction contained 6 bases not matched to a gene. This CDR3 contains 14 residues. Germline V lookup: CDR1 LGHDT, CDR2 YNNKEL (reference sequence). CDR3 sequence (DNA): TGTGCCAGCAGCCATCGGGACAGGGATGTTGAAGCTTTCTTT. Its protein product is CASSHRDRDVEAFF. Filled out from reference TRBV3-1 and TRBJ1-1, the complete variable domain reads DTAVSQTPKYLVTQMGNDKSIKCEQNLGHDTMYWYKQDSKKFLKIMFSYNNKELIINETVPNRFSPKSPDKAHLNLHINSLELGDSAVYFCASSHRDRDVEAFFGQGTRLTVV.

This clonotype was seen once. Given a much more abundant clone one base away, this may be a read error. V is TRBV29-1 and J is TRBJ1-1, with 7 bases that match TRBD1. Trimming removed 8 bases from V and 3 bases from J; junction bases left unmatched: 9. CDR1 and CDR2 (germline): SQVTM, ANQGSEA. This CDR3 is built from 13 residues. The CDR3: CSLARQGDTEAFF. In DNA, the CDR3 is TGCAGCCTGGCCCGACAGGGAGACACTGAAGCTTTCTTT.

The chain combines TRBV12-3 or TRBV12-4 with TRBJ2-1, with TRBD2 matching over 7 bases. The CDR3 loop spans 15 amino acids. The V gene end was trimmed by 6 bases and the J gene end by 9 bases; junction bases not matched to a gene: 14. CDR3: CASSQSRAPGGEQFF. CDR3 bases: TGTGCCAGCAGCCAGAGCCGGGCCCCGGGGGGTGAGCAGTTCTTC.

Notes on this clonotype: This clone may be a read error of a much larger clone one base away. This rearrangement joins TRBV7-9 to TRBJ2-7; D not resolved. CDR3 length equals 12 residues. Trimming removed 2 bases from V and 9 bases from J, with 11 bases in between. Germline CDR1 reads SEHNR; CDR2 reads FQNEAQ (reference sequence). As DNA, the CDR3 is TGTGCCAGCAGCTTAAGCGCTAGACGGCAGTACTTC. This sequence encodes CASSLSARRQYF.

V and J are TRBV2 and TRBJ2-7; D could derive from TRBD1 or TRBD2 (5 bases each). Trimming left V 8 bases short and J 2 bases short, with 13 bases between. CDR3 length: 13 amino acids. The germline V gene encodes CDR1 SNHLY and CDR2 FYNNEI. The CDR3 region has the DNA TGTGCCAGCGTCGGGACGGCCGCCTACGAGCAGTACTTC. It translates to CASVGTAAYEQYF.

V and J are TRBV15 and TRBJ1-1; TRBD1 matches 9 bases. CDR3 length equals 15 residues. Germline V gives CDR1 LNHNV, CDR2 YYDKDF (reference sequence). The J segment lost 4 bases and the V segment lost 0 bases, leaving 3 bases of the junction unmatched. The CDR3 nucleotides read TGTGCCACCAGCAGAGAGGGACAGGGCCTCACTGAAGCTTTCTTT. Encoded protein: CATSREGQGLTEAFF.

There are many counts of this clonotype. CDR3 loop: CASSLSQSSYEQYF. The DNA of the CDR3 is TGTGCCAGCAGTTTAAGTCAGAGTTCCTACGAGCAGTACTTC. V gene TRBV27 combines with J gene TRBJ2-7; D remains ambiguous. Germline values: CDR1 MNHEY, CDR2 SMNVEV (reference sequence). The CDR3 has 14 residues. V was cut by 2 bases and J by 1 base, with 9 bases left in between.

The genes are TRBV7-9 and TRBJ2-5; D remains ambiguous. This CDR3 has 14 amino acids. CDR1 is SEHNR and CDR2 is FQNEAQ in the germline V gene (reference sequence). V dropped 0 bases and J dropped 0 bases, with 5 bases sitting between them. CDR3 in DNA: TGTGCCAGCAGCTTAGCTAACCACCAAGAGACCCAGTACTTC. Protein: CASSLANHQETQYF.

This clonotype was found many times. The V call is TRBV4-1, the J call TRBJ1-1, with D unresolved. This CDR3 is built from 13 residues. Germline V gives CDR1 MGHRA, CDR2 YSYEKL. The ends were cut back, 4 bases at V and 2 bases at J, with 8 bases in the middle. CDR3 protein: CASSLRANTEAFF. The CDR3 DNA follows: TGCGCCAGCAGCCTGAGGGCCAACACTGAAGCTTTCTTT.

This clonotype has more than one count but fewer than ten. The V call is TRBV5-1, the J call TRBJ2-5, with TRBD1 identical over 7 bases. CDR3 size: 14 residues. V was clipped by 3 bases and J by 5 bases; unmatched bases: 7. Germline loops: CDR1 SGHRS, CDR2 YFSETQ. In DNA, the CDR3 is TGCGCCAGCAGCTCGACAGGGCGCTGGGAGACCCAGTACTTC. This translates into CASSSTGRWETQYF.

This clonotype was seen a handful of times. The J gene is TRBJ2-7, the V gene TRBV6-2 or TRBV6-3; 11 nucleotides match TRBD2. Germline loops: CDR1 MNHEY, CDR2 SVGEGT. The ends lost 5 bases at V and 3 bases at J; junction bases unmatched: 21. The CDR3 contains 20 residues. The CDR3 DNA reads TGTGCCAGCAGTCCGTACCTTGGACTAGCGGGTATGGGGAGCGACTACGAGCAGTACTTC. Translating gives CASSPYLGLAGMGSDYEQYF.

This chain connects TRBV7-8 to TRBJ1-5, with 8 bases identical to TRBD1. Germline CDR1 SGHVS, CDR2 FQNEAQ. V dropped 5 bases and J dropped 3; count of bases not matched to a gene: 3. The CDR3 totals 14 residues. The CDR3 DNA reads as TGTGCCAGCAGCGCACAGGGGGTCAATCAGCCCCAGCATTTT. It is translated as CASSAQGVNQPQHF.

This clonotype was seen a few times. DNA for the CDR3: TGTGCCAGCAGTCCCCTCCGCAGGGGATGGGGGACTGAAGCTTTCTTT. Translation: CASSPLRRGWGTEAFF. The V and J genes are TRBV12-3 or TRBV12-4 and TRBJ1-1, with a weak D call TRBD1 (6 bases). The V gene lost 5 bases and the J gene lost 5 bases, with 21 bases spanning the gap. The CDR3 has 16 amino acids.

On this clonotype: Possible read error: a much larger clone is one base away. The chain joins TRBV28 to TRBJ2-7; D is possibly TRBD2 (6 bases). The V gene lost 6 bases and the J gene lost 7 bases, with 19 bases spanning the gap. This CDR3 spans 14 amino acids. Germline CDR1 and CDR2: MDHEN and SYDVKM. The CDR3 sequence is CASSLRGVYNEQYF. The CDR3 DNA is TGTGCCAGCAGCCTCCGCGGGGTCTACAATGAGCAGTACTTC. The whole variable domain, filled in from reference TRBV28 and TRBJ2-7, reads DVKVTQSSRYLVKRTGEKVFLECVQDMDHENMFWYRQDPGLGLRLIYFSYDVKMKEKGDIPEGYSVSREKKERFSLILESASTNQTSMYLCASSLRGVYNEQYFGPGTRLTVT.

To note about this clonotype: A read error may produce the germline difference seen at one junction end. The rearrangement uses TRBV3-1 and TRBJ2-1; D perhaps matches TRBD2 (5 bases). This CDR3 comprises 12 residues. The germline CDR1 and CDR2 sequences are LGHDT and YNNKEL (reference sequence). The CDR3 region has the DNA TGTACCAGCAGCGGCCGATACAATGAGCAGTTCTTC. This translates into CTSSGRYNEQFF.

Worth noting for this clonotype: A much larger clonotype is one base distant, so this may be a read error. J is TRBJ2-1 and V is TRBV9; D may correspond to TRBD1 or TRBD2 (5 bases each). The germline V gene has CDR1 SGDLS and CDR2 YYNGEE. The CDR3 is made up of 16 amino acids. The CDR3, as DNA: TGTGCCGGCAGCGTAGGGGAGAGGAGCTCCTACAATGAGCAGTTCTTC. Translated: CAGSVGERSSYNEQFF.

This clonotype was observed a handful of times. A single base separates this from a much larger clone, so it may be a read error. The genes are TRBV12-3 or TRBV12-4 and TRBJ2-5; D is unresolved. This CDR3 region has 15 residues. V lost 2 bases, J lost 11 bases, and 21 bases lay in between. The CDR3 sequence: CASSLQLAGNNEQYF. The CDR3 DNA follows: TGTGCCAGCAGTTTACAACTCGCAGGAAACAATGAGCAGTACTTC.

This clonotype was seen at least ten times. This chain joins TRBV15 and TRBJ2-3, with 12 bases aligning to TRBD2. This CDR3 has 17 residues. V lost 0 bases and J lost 2; bases outside the gene matches: 3. CDR1 and CDR2 from the germline V gene are LNHNV and YYDKDF (reference sequence). DNA for the CDR3: TGTGCCACCAGCAGAGATAGACTAGCGGGGGCCACAGATACGCAGTATTTT. It yields the protein CATSRDRLAGATDTQYF.

By share of the sample, this clonotype is medium-sized. In nucleotides, the CDR3 is TGTGCCAGCAGCGTATTCGGGGGGCGCCAAGAGACCCAGTACTTC. It specifies CASSVFGGRQETQYF. This sequence joins TRBV9 and TRBJ2-5, with D possibly TRBD2 on 7 matching bases. V shed 1 base and J shed 1 base, with 11 bases lying between them. The CDR3 loop spans 15 amino acids. Germline V gene lookup returns CDR1 SGDLS and CDR2 YYNGEE.